These 27 T cell receptor beta chains were all obtained from the same sample, sequenced in a study of CD8+CD57+ T cells in acquired aplastic anemia. The sequenced patients had an expansion of CD8+CD57+ cells seen by flow cytometry. Researchers used genomic DNA as the template to profile TCR beta VDJ and CDR3. TCRdb recomputed calls from the reads with MiXCR, one row per CDR3 protein. The table shows approximately 470,000 distinct CDR3 sequences, with under 40% occurring only once. Sequencing used sorted CD4+, CD8+, or CD8+CD57+ T cells (not recorded which) from PBMCs. The source is a human donor with aplastic anemia.

The rearrangement uses TRBV30 and TRBJ2-3; tentative D call: TRBD1 (5 bases). Trimming pared 4 bases from V and 1 base from J, leaving 9 bases between. The germline CDR1 and CDR2 sequences are GTSNPN and SVGIG (reference sequence). The CDR3 has 13 amino acids. The CDR3 nucleotides are TGTGCCTGGACAGGGCTGGGCACAGATACGCAGTATTTT. It specifies CAWTGLGTDTQYF.

This rearrangement joins TRBV2 to TRBJ2-3; D may match TRBD1 or TRBD2 (6 bases each). The germline V gene has CDR1 SNHLY and CDR2 FYNNEI. Trimming removed 8 bases from V and 6 bases from J, with 12 bases in between. CDR3 size: 12 residues. The CDR3 loop reads CASRGGGDTQYF. As DNA, the CDR3 is TGTGCCAGCCGTGGAGGGGGGGATACGCAGTATTTT.

This clonotype is a singleton in its sample. The chain has TRBV20-1 and TRBJ1-2; D gene unclear. Germline loops: CDR1 DFQATT, CDR2 SNEGSKA (reference sequence). This CDR3 has 13 residues. V was trimmed by 6 bases and J by 0 bases, leaving 11 bases between them. CDR3 residues: CSAQDVSNYGYTF. The CDR3 DNA reads as TGCAGTGCCCAGGACGTCTCTAACTATGGCTACACCTTC.

This clonotype was picked up many times. The V and J genes are TRBV29-1 and TRBJ2-7; TRBD1 agrees at 11 bases. The germline V gene has CDR1 SQVTM and CDR2 ANQGSEA. The junction had 4 bases not matched to a gene; V was cut back by 0 bases and J by 3 bases. There are 15 residues in the CDR3. The CDR3, as DNA: TGCAGCGTTGAAGAGCGGACAGGGGGCTTCTACGAGCAGTACTTC. Its protein product is CSVEERTGGFYEQYF.

This clonotype was seen just once. V gene TRBV6-6 combines with J gene TRBJ2-2, with TRBD2 matching over 9 bases. Per germline, CDR1 MNHNY and CDR2 SVGAGI (reference sequence). This CDR3 comprises 18 residues. The trim removed 2 bases at V and 0 bases at J, leaving 7 bases unmatched. The CDR3 is CASSYGTSRTSNTGELFF. CDR3 nucleotides: TGTGCCAGCAGTTACGGGACTAGCAGAACCTCGAACACCGGGGAGCTGTTTTTT.

In its sample, this clonotype was seen many times. The genes are TRBV19 and TRBJ1-5, with D tentatively TRBD1 (5 bases). Per the germline V gene, CDR1 is LNHDA and CDR2 is SQIVND (reference sequence). Trimming shortened V by 3 bases and J by 9 bases, and 18 bases separated the two germline ends. This CDR3 contains 15 residues. CDR3 in DNA: TGTGCCAGTAGTATTACCGGGGACGTCACTTTGCCCCAGCATTTT. Its protein product is CASSITGDVTLPQHF.

The chain combines TRBV5-5 with TRBJ1-4; D is possibly TRBD1 (6 bases). Deletions cut 3 bases from V and 5 bases from J, with 11 bases between. CDR1 SGHKS and CDR2 YYEKEE come from the germline V gene (reference sequence). CDR3 length equals 14 residues. The CDR3 spells CASSWGGQNEKLFF. The CDR3 DNA reads TGTGCCAGCAGCTGGGGGGGACAAAATGAAAAACTGTTTTTT.

The chain has TRBV14 and TRBJ1-1, with D unresolved. The germline V gene has CDR1 SGHDN and CDR2 FVKESK. Trimming removed 11 bases from V and 5 bases from J, with 12 bases in between. The CDR3 loop spans 11 amino acids. As DNA, the CDR3 is TGTGCCTGGAGTGATGGGACTGAAGCTTTCTTT. The encoded protein is CAWSDGTEAFF.

The CDR3 region has the DNA TGTGCCAGCAGCCAAAACGCGGGGGGACTTAGTGAAAAACTGTTTTTT. It specifies CASSQNAGGLSEKLFF. This chain uses TRBV11-1 with TRBJ1-4; D may be TRBD1 (5 bases). Germline V gives CDR1 SGHAT, CDR2 FQDESV (reference sequence). V was cut by 5 bases and J by 7 bases, with 20 bases left in between. This CDR3 region has 16 residues. Full variable domain (rest looked up from reference TRBV11-1 and TRBJ1-4): EAEVAQSPRYKITEKSQAVAFWCDPISGHATLYWYRQILGQGPELLVQFQDESVVDDSQLPKDRFSAERLKGVDSTLKIQPAELGDSAMYLCASSQNAGGLSEKLFFGSGTQLSVL.

This chain uses TRBV5-1 with TRBJ1-3, with D possibly being TRBD1 (6 bases). Germline V gene sequence: CDR1 SGHRS, CDR2 YFSETQ. V was trimmed by 0 bases and J by 4 bases, leaving 20 bases between them. The CDR3 consists of 18 residues. CDR3 sequence (DNA): TGCGCCAGCAGCTTGGACCTACAGGGCCTACAATCCGGAAACACCATATATTTT. Translation: CASSLDLQGLQSGNTIYF.

Comments on this clonotype: The junction differs from germline at one of its ends, possibly a read error. This rearrangement joins TRBV20-1 to TRBJ2-6, with D possibly TRBD1 on 5 matching bases. Germline V CDR1 and CDR2: DFQATT, SNEGSKA (reference sequence). This CDR3 has 14 residues. CDR3 sequence reads: CSARVNSGANVPTF. DNA of the CDR3: TGCAGTGCTAGAGTCAACTCTGGGGCCAACGTCCCGACTTTC.

The chain recombines TRBV5-1 with TRBJ2-5; no firm D call. From germline, CDR1 is SGHRS and CDR2 YFSETQ. This CDR3 region has 14 residues. V was shortened by 4 bases and J by 2 bases, with 12 bases between the two germline ends. CDR3 loop: CASSLIGRQETQYF. CDR3 sequence (DNA): TGCGCCAGCAGCCTAATAGGACGGCAAGAGACCCAGTACTTC.

This sequence joins TRBV25-1 and TRBJ1-2; maybe TRBD1 (6 bases). CDR1 MGHDK and CDR2 SYGVNS come from the germline V gene. Deletions cut 4 bases from V and 1 base from J, with 10 bases between. CDR3 length: 14 amino acids. CDR3 DNA sequence: TGTGCCAGCAGTGGGACAGTTGATAACTATGGCTACACCTTC. Translation: CASSGTVDNYGYTF.

The sample holds a few counts of this clonotype. CDR3 sequence: CAWGSGLAPAEQYF. The CDR3 nucleotides read TGTGCCTGGGGGAGCGGCCTCGCCCCCGCCGAGCAGTACTTC. The genes are TRBV30 and TRBJ2-7; D might be TRBD2 (5 bases). The CDR3 spans 14 residues. V was clipped by 5 bases and J by 6 bases, with 20 bases between them. CDR1 is GTSNPN, CDR2 SVGIG, per germline (reference sequence).

There are many counts of this clonotype. This CDR3 reads CASSLEASSLTYEQYF. For the CDR3, the DNA is TGCGCCAGCAGCTTGGAGGCTAGCAGCCTTACCTACGAGCAGTACTTC. J is TRBJ2-7 and V is TRBV5-1; maybe TRBD2 (5 bases). Germline V lookup: CDR1 SGHRS, CDR2 YFSETQ. Trimming took off 0 bases at V and 2 bases at J, with 15 bases between the two ends. The CDR3 is 16 residues long.

This clonotype was observed at least ten times. This chain joins TRBV19 and TRBJ2-2; 9 positions match TRBD1. The germline V gene has CDR1 LNHDA and CDR2 SQIVND (reference sequence). The CDR3 spans 15 residues. J was trimmed by 3 bases and V by 6 bases; bases with no gene match: 5. CDR3 DNA sequence: TGTGCCAGTAGGGAATGGGACAGGGACACCGGGGAGCTGTTTTTT. Translated: CASREWDRDTGELFF.

The sample holds many counts of this clonotype. This CDR3 reads CASLAFMATGELFF. The DNA of the CDR3 is TGTGCCAGCCTGGCTTTTATGGCTACCGGGGAGCTGTTTTTT. The chain has TRBV2 and TRBJ2-2, with D hard to call. Germline loops: CDR1 SNHLY, CDR2 FYNNEI. V was clipped by 8 bases and J by 5 bases, with 15 bases between them. The CDR3 is 14 amino acids.

This clonotype was recorded at least ten times. The genes are TRBV7-8 and TRBJ1-1; D is unresolved. Germline V gives CDR1 SGHVS, CDR2 FQNEAQ. The CDR3 is 14 residues long. The V end was cut by 1 base, the J end by 0 bases, with 6 bases between. CDR3 protein: CASSLERLNTEAFF. The DNA for the CDR3 is TGTGCCAGCAGCTTAGAACGACTGAACACTGAAGCTTTCTTT.

This clonotype has a count of ten or more. The gene calls are TRBV11-2 and TRBJ2-7, with D hard to call. Between the trimmed V and J ends, which lost 8 bases and 2 bases, there was a span of 13 bases. The germline CDR1 and CDR2 sequences are SGHAT and FQNNGV. This CDR3 spans 13 amino acids. The CDR3: CASVATSPYEQYF. The CDR3 region has the DNA TGTGCCAGCGTAGCAACGTCCCCCTACGAGCAGTACTTC.

This sequence joins TRBV18 and TRBJ1-3; D uncertain. The CDR3 has 14 residues. CDR1 and CDR2 from the germline V gene are KGHSH and LQKENI. Trimming took 2 bases from V and 4 from J, leaving 9 bases between them. The CDR3 spells CASSPGPVGNTIYF. DNA for the CDR3: TGTGCCAGCTCACCAGGACCTGTGGGAAACACCATATATTTT.

The CDR3 region has the DNA TGCGCCAGCAGCCCCGGGACAGGGACTGAAGCTTTCTTT. It encodes CASSPGTGTEAFF. The chain couples TRBV5-1 to TRBJ1-1, with 9 bases fitting TRBD1. The CDR3 consists of 13 residues. The trim removed 4 bases at V and 5 bases at J, leaving 3 bases unmatched. Germline loops: CDR1 SGHRS, CDR2 YFSETQ.

This clonotype turned up a few times. The chain has TRBV7-2 and TRBJ2-1; D may be TRBD2 (6 bases). With 0 bases removed from V and 0 bases from J, the gap between germline ends came to 9 bases. Per germline, CDR1 SGHTA and CDR2 FQGNSA. The CDR3 is made up of 16 amino acids. CDR3 nucleotides: TGTGCCAGCAGCTTAGCTAAGGGAGGCTCCTACAATGAGCAGTTCTTC. This sequence encodes CASSLAKGGSYNEQFF.

V usage is TRBV4-1 and J usage is TRBJ2-7; D not resolved. The CDR3 is 14 residues long. V was clipped by 1 base and J by 7 bases, with 14 bases between them. Germline-derived CDR1 and CDR2 are MGHRA and YSYEKL. CDR3: CASSQGNRVEEQYF. The CDR3 DNA reads TGCGCCAGCAGCCAAGGGAACCGGGTGGAGGAGCAGTACTTC.

This clonotype was seen more than once but under ten times. This chain uses TRBV5-3 with TRBJ2-5; D remains unclear. TRBV5-3 is an open reading frame, and its role is uncertain. The CDR3 has 14 residues. V was trimmed by 8 bases and J by 5 bases, leaving 19 bases between them. Here the CDR3 reads CASIPHEDGETQYF. DNA of the CDR3: TGTGCCAGCATCCCCCACGAGGATGGCGAGACCCAGTACTTC.

The rearrangement joins TRBV10-3 to TRBJ2-2; D gene unclear. Trimming shortened V by 10 bases and J by 6 bases, and 18 bases separated the two germline ends. Germline CDR1 ENHRY, CDR2 SYGVKD. This CDR3 has 14 residues. The CDR3 protein is CASRYGEAPGELFF. As DNA, the CDR3 is TGTGCCAGCAGATATGGAGAGGCTCCCGGGGAGCTGTTTTTT.

Ten or more counts support this clonotype. The chain employs TRBV10-2 and TRBJ1-5; TRBD1 matches at 9 bases. The J segment lost 11 bases and the V segment lost 3 bases, leaving 14 bases of the junction unmatched. Germline V CDR1 and CDR2: WSHSY, SAAADI. This CDR3 contains 16 residues. CDR3 coding DNA: TGCGCCAGCAGTGATCCGGGACAGGGCTCCGGGATGGCCCAGCATTTT. It codes for CASSDPGQGSGMAQHF.

To note about this clonotype: One end of the junction varies from germline; a read error may be responsible. J is TRBJ1-2 and V is TRBV7-8; D is uncertain. CDR1 is SGHVS, CDR2 FQNEAQ, per germline. CDR3 length equals 15 residues. In DNA form, the CDR3 reads TGTGCCATCAGCGGACGCAAGGGCGATGGCTATGGCTACACCTTC. Protein sequence: CAISGRKGDGYGYTF. Supplemented by reference TRBV7-8 and TRBJ1-2, the full variable domain reads GAGVSQSPRYKVAKRGQDVALRCDPISGHVSLFWYQQALGQGPEFLTYFQNEAQLDKSGLPSDRFFAERPEGSVSTLKIQRTQQEDSAVYLCAISGRKGDGYGYTFGSGTRLTVV.